This record covers a single TCR beta chain. The antigen remains undetermined. Germline V gives CDR1 SGHDT, CDR2 YYEEEE. This CDR3 is built from 19 residues. The trim removed 4 bases at V and 0 bases at J, leaving 12 bases unmatched. The repertoire was sequenced with immunoSEQ multiplex PCR; TCRdb's copy has only in-frame clones and lacks some. The sample has 75,000 to 95,000 clones, 90% to 96% seen once. This sample is part of a study of T cell clonotyping in hematopoietic cell transplantation. As to time point: recipient sample about 28 days before transplant, after cytoreduction. General study points: Pathologically expanded recipient clonotypes increased progressively from day 30 to day 180 as diversity fell.

The receptor was isolated from a woman in her forties or fifties with acute myeloid leukemia. Some clones in this sample may be carry-over from other donors' samples. Source: peripheral blood mononuclear cells, taken before stem cell transplant. V usage is TRBV5-6 and J usage is TRBJ2-7; TRBD2 agrees at 14 bases. For the CDR3, the DNA is TGTGCCAGCAGCACGTCACCGGGACTAGCGGGAGTGGCCTCCTACGAGCAGTACTTC. This sequence encodes CASSTSPGLAGVASYEQYF.